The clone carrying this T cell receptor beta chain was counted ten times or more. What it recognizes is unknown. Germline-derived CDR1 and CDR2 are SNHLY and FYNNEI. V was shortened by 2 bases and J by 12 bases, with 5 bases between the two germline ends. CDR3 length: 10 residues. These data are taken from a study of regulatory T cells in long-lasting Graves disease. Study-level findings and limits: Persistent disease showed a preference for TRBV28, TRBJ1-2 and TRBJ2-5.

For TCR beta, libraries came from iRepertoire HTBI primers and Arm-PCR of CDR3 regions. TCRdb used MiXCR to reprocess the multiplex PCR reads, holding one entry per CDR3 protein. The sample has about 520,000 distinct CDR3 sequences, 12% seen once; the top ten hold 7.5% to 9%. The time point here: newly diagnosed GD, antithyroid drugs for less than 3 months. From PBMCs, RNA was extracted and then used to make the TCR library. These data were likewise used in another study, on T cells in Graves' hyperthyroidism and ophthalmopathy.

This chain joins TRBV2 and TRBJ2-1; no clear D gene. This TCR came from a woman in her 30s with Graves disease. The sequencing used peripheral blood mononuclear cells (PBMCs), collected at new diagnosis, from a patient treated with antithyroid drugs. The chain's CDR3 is CASSESWQFF. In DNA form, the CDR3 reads TGTGCCAGCAGTGAATCGTGGCAGTTCTTC.